Each of the 21 T cell receptor beta chains below was sequenced from the same sample in a study of sequential checkpoint blockade in melanoma. The treatment is: randomized to nivolumab then ipilimumab (arm A) or the reverse (arm B). Method: immunoSEQ multiplex PCR; TCRdb's copy keeps in-frame clones and lacks some. The sample has 34,000 or so clones, approximately 86% seen once. The specimen was CD8+ T cells sorted from blood (inferred from file names), collected from a patient given nivolumab and ipilimumab in sequence. These receptor sequences come from a human donor with melanoma.

This clone occurred once. The chain combines TRBV5-1 with TRBJ2-5; D is perhaps TRBD1 (5 bases). Germline loops: CDR1 SGHRS, CDR2 YFSETQ. The CDR3 consists of 13 residues. Trimming stripped 5 bases from V and 2 bases from J, with 10 bases between. This chain's CDR3 is CASRVRQQETQYF. CDR3 in DNA: TGCGCCAGCAGGGTAAGACAGCAAGAGACCCAGTACTTC. Complete variable domain (other parts from reference TRBV5-1 and TRBJ2-5): KAGVTQTPRYLIKTRGQQVTLSCSPISGHRSVSWYQQTPGQGLQFLFEYFSETQRNKGNFPGRFSGRQFSNSRSEMNVSTLELGDSALYLCASRVRQQETQYFGPGTRLLVL.

The rearrangement uses TRBV9 and TRBJ2-7; 7 nucleotides agree with TRBD1. This CDR3 comprises 16 residues. V dropped 4 bases and J dropped 3; count of bases not matched to a gene: 13. Germline values: CDR1 SGDLS, CDR2 YYNGEE. This chain's CDR3 is CASSPHLQGRIYEQYF. CDR3 bases: TGTGCCAGCAGCCCTCACTTACAGGGGCGGATCTACGAGCAGTACTTC. Full variable domain (missing parts from reference TRBV9 and TRBJ2-7): DSGVTQTPKHLITATGQRVTLRCSPRSGDLSVYWYQQSLDQGLQFLIQYYNGEERAKGNILERFSAQQFPDLHSELNLSSLELGDSALYFCASSPHLQGRIYEQYFGPGTRLTVT.

This chain connects TRBV28 to TRBJ1-5; unclear D gene. V lost 1 base, J lost 0 bases, and 22 bases lay in between. The CDR3 spans 20 residues. From germline, CDR1 is MDHEN and CDR2 SYDVKM. The CDR3 bases are TGTGCCAGCAGTTTATCCTGGCCCGAGGTCGTGTTAAATAGCAATCAGCCCCAGCATTTT. This codes for CASSLSWPEVVLNSNQPQHF.

The chain has TRBV28 and TRBJ1-1, with D possibly being TRBD1 (6 bases). Between the trimmed V and J ends, which lost 2 bases and 6 bases, there was a span of 10 bases. CDR1 is MDHEN and CDR2 is SYDVKM in the germline V gene. The CDR3 loop spans 13 amino acids. CDR3 nucleotide sequence: TGTGCCAGCAGTTTACAGGGGAGCCCTGAAGCTTTCTTT. Translation: CASSLQGSPEAFF.

The sample holds a few counts of this clone. The chain carries TRBV7-9 and TRBJ1-5; weak D call: TRBD1 (5 bases). Germline values: CDR1 SEHNR, CDR2 FQNEAQ (reference sequence). V was pared by 1 base and J by 7 bases, with 14 bases between. The length of the CDR3 is 15 residues. The CDR3 DNA follows: TGTGCCAGCAGCTTAGGGGACTCCAGAAACCAGCCCCAGCATTTT. Its translation is CASSLGDSRNQPQHF.

Here the CDR3 DNA reads TGTGCCAGCAGCTTGGAGGGACAGGGGTACCACGAGCAGTACTTC. Translating it yields CASSLEGQGYHEQYF. This sequence joins TRBV5-6 and TRBJ2-7; 10 bases are shared with TRBD1. With V trimmed by 0 bases and J by 5 bases, 5 bases remained unmatched. The length of the CDR3 is 15 residues. Germline loops: CDR1 SGHDT, CDR2 YYEEEE. The variable domain in full, completed from reference TRBV5-6 and TRBJ2-7, reads DAGVTQSPTHLIKTRGQQVTLRCSPKSGHDTVSWYQQALGQGPQFIFQYYEEEERQRGNFPDRFSGHQFPNYSSELNVNALLLGDSALYLCASSLEGQGYHEQYFGPGTRLTVT.

This clone was found once. This chain joins TRBV5-4 and TRBJ1-2; TRBD1 might be the D (6 bases). Trimming removed 4 bases at V and 6 bases at J, with 13 bases between. Germline V gene sequence: CDR1 SGHNT, CDR2 YYREEE (reference sequence). The CDR3 loop spans 13 amino acids. This chain's CDR3 is CASSPGTPNGYTF. For the CDR3, the DNA is TGTGCCAGCAGCCCCGGGACACCCAATGGCTACACCTTC. Filled out from reference TRBV5-4 and TRBJ1-2, the complete variable domain reads ETGVTQSPTHLIKTRGQQVTLRCSSQSGHNTVSWYQQALGQGPQFIFQYYREEENGRGNFPPRFSGLQFPNYSSELNVNALELDDSALYLCASSPGTPNGYTFGSGTRLTVV.

This chain joins TRBV2 and TRBJ1-5; D gene unclear. The CDR3 is made up of 15 amino acids. The V and J ends lost 6 bases and 2 bases respectively, with 14 bases between them. CDR1 SNHLY and CDR2 FYNNEI come from the germline V gene. The CDR3 region is CASSAARVGNQPQHF. The CDR3 region has the DNA TGTGCCAGCAGCGCTGCGAGGGTTGGCAATCAGCCCCAGCATTTT.

V is TRBV4-3 and J is TRBJ2-1, with 7 nucleotides matching TRBD1. The length of the CDR3 is 21 residues. Trimming at V came to 3 bases and at J to 0 bases, leaving 20 bases not matched to a gene. CDR1 LGHNA and CDR2 YSLEER come from the germline V gene. In DNA, the CDR3 is TGCGCCAGCAGCCATCCCCGGAGAGCCTCCGGGACAGAGAGCTCCTACAATGAGCAGTTCTTC. Translating it yields CASSHPRRASGTESSYNEQFF.

Note on this clone: This is likely an artifact of a read error, given a far larger clone one base away. The rearrangement joins TRBV5-1 to TRBJ2-3; no firm D call. Germline V CDR1 and CDR2: SGHRS, YFSETQ. V shed 0 bases and J shed 2 bases, with 10 bases lying between them. The CDR3 is 15 amino acids. Written as DNA, the CDR3 is TGCGCCAGCAGCTTGGCGTGGCAGTACACAGATACGCAGTATTTT. It specifies CASSLAWQYTDTQYF.

This clone was counted once. The chain recombines TRBV30 with TRBJ2-1; tentatively, D is TRBD1 (5 bases). Per the germline V gene, CDR1 is GTSNPN and CDR2 is SVGIG (reference sequence). The CDR3 length is 16 residues. V was cut by 0 bases and J by 0 bases, with 12 bases left in between. Here the CDR3 reads CAWSVWGGSSYNEQFF. For the CDR3, the DNA is TGTGCCTGGAGTGTATGGGGCGGAAGCTCCTACAATGAGCAGTTCTTC.

This clone appeared a single time. This sample includes further DNA sequences coding for the same CDR3. The rearrangement uses TRBV7-2 and TRBJ2-7; 9 nucleotides agree with TRBD2. This CDR3 comprises 15 residues. CDR1 is SGHTA, CDR2 FQGNSA, per germline. Trimming at V came to 1 base and at J to 3 bases, leaving 4 bases not matched to a gene. CDR3: CASSLGGGAGYEQYF. The CDR3 DNA is TGTGCCAGCAGCTTAGGCGGGGGGGCCGGCTACGAGCAGTACTTC.

The chain couples TRBV4-1 to TRBJ2-3, with a tentative D call TRBD2 (5 bases). V shed 2 bases and J shed 4 bases, with 13 bases lying between them. Per germline, CDR1 MGHRA and CDR2 YSYEKL. This CDR3 spans 15 amino acids. The CDR3 bases are TGCGCCAGCAGCCAACTAGCAGCCTTAGCAGATACGCAGTATTTT. This sequence encodes CASSQLAALADTQYF.

V gene TRBV27 combines with J gene TRBJ2-1; 11 nucleotides align to TRBD1. The V gene end was trimmed by 7 bases and the J gene end by 3 bases; junction bases not matched to a gene: 5. The germline V gene has CDR1 MNHEY and CDR2 SMNVEV (reference sequence). The CDR3 consists of 15 residues. The CDR3 reads CASTQGTGGYNEQFF. CDR3 nucleotide sequence: TGTGCCAGCACCCAAGGGACAGGGGGCTACAATGAGCAGTTCTTC.

The chain carries TRBV4-2 and TRBJ1-2; D is unresolved. From germline, CDR1 is LGHNA and CDR2 YNFKEQ. V shed 1 base and J shed 4 bases, with 13 bases lying between them. This CDR3 has 15 amino acids. CDR3 DNA: TGTGCCAGCAGCCAAGTAGCGGTGCCCCGCTATGGCTACACCTTC. Its protein is CASSQVAVPRYGYTF.

The V gene is TRBV27, the J gene TRBJ2-7, with 8 bases identical to TRBD1. CDR1 is MNHEY and CDR2 is SMNVEV in the germline V gene (reference sequence). With V trimmed by 6 bases and J by 3 bases, 4 bases remained unmatched. CDR3 size: 13 residues. CDR3 nucleotides: TGTGCCAGCAGGGGACAGGCAAGCTACGAGCAGTACTTC. This codes for CASRGQASYEQYF.

V and J are TRBV5-4 and TRBJ2-7; D is possibly TRBD2 (5 bases). Germline V CDR1 and CDR2: SGHNT, YYREEE (reference sequence). The CDR3 spans 13 residues. The V end was cut by 4 bases, the J end by 7 bases, with 15 bases between. As DNA, the CDR3 is TGTGCCAGCAGCGATTCCGGGAATGAAGAGCAGTACTTC. It encodes CASSDSGNEEQYF.

As to this clone: A read error may produce the germline difference seen at one junction end. CDR3 residues: CASSDLQPKYGYTF. The CDR3 DNA is TGTGCCAGCAGTGACCTACAGCCTAAATATGGCTACACCTTC. V usage is TRBV6-1 and J usage is TRBJ1-2; D is uncertain. The CDR3 consists of 14 residues. Germline V lookup: CDR1 MNHNS, CDR2 SASEGT.

The genes are TRBV4-3 and TRBJ2-7; 8 bases align to TRBD1. V lost 1 base and J lost 2; bases outside the gene matches: 1. The CDR3 is made up of 14 amino acids. Germline CDR1 is LGHNA and CDR2 is YSLEER. In DNA form, the CDR3 reads TGCGCCAGCAGCCAAGGGACAGGGCCCTACGAGCAGTACTTC. It is translated as CASSQGTGPYEQYF.

V gene TRBV5-4 combines with J gene TRBJ2-5; D perhaps matches TRBD1 (5 bases). The germline V gene has CDR1 SGHNT and CDR2 YYREEE (reference sequence). The CDR3 extends over 15 amino acids. Trimming cost V 5 bases and J 0 bases, with 14 bases left between them. The chain's CDR3 is CASSFFGAHQETQYF. In nucleotides, the CDR3 is TGTGCCAGCAGTTTTTTTGGGGCGCACCAAGAGACCCAGTACTTC.

This clone was picked up one time. The chain has TRBV5-1 and TRBJ2-3; 7 bases are a match to TRBD1. The CDR3 runs 14 residues. Germline lookup yields CDR1 SGHRS and CDR2 YFSETQ. V was clipped by 4 bases and J by 2 bases; unmatched bases: 4. CDR3 sequence (DNA): TGCGCCAGCAGCCTGGACAGGCACACAGATACGCAGTATTTT. The encoded protein is CASSLDRHTDTQYF.